The 11 T cell receptor beta chains given below trace back to one sample, sequenced in a study of shared clonotypes between healthy human individuals. Clones were read by immunoSEQ multiplex PCR, and TCRdb kept only the in-frame ones, dropping some. The sample lists a few hundred thousand clones, approximately 97% seen once, with around 0.057% in the top ten. The sample comprised naive CD4+ T cells sorted from blood. The subset is: CD45RA+ positively selected. The receptors shown here come from a woman aged 25 to 45 in good health.

This clone was detected once. This chain links TRBV28 with TRBJ2-2; TRBD1 matches 8 bases. V was clipped by 5 bases and J by 2 bases; unmatched bases: 4. There are 15 residues in the CDR3. CDR1 is MDHEN, CDR2 SYDVKM, per germline. The CDR3, as DNA: TGTGCCAGCAGTCCAGGGGGCCTAAACACCGGGGAGCTGTTTTTT. As protein: CASSPGGLNTGELFF.

The genes are TRBV28 and TRBJ2-7; TRBD1 aligns across 9 bases. CDR1 and CDR2 from the germline V gene are MDHEN and SYDVKM. Trimming at V came to 6 bases and at J to 6 bases, leaving 9 bases not matched to a gene. The CDR3 is 14 amino acids. The CDR3 reads CASRVQGASGEQYF. CDR3 coding DNA: TGTGCCAGCAGGGTACAGGGGGCGTCTGGCGAGCAGTACTTC. The full variable domain, completed using reference TRBV28 and TRBJ2-7, is DVKVTQSSRYLVKRTGEKVFLECVQDMDHENMFWYRQDPGLGLRLIYFSYDVKMKEKGDIPEGYSVSREKKERFSLILESASTNQTSMYLCASRVQGASGEQYFGPGTRLTVT.

V usage is TRBV6-1 and J usage is TRBJ1-5, with no clear D. Germline V gene sequence: CDR1 MNHNS, CDR2 SASEGT. This CDR3 contains 13 residues. The V end lost 6 bases, the J end lost 0 bases, and 6 bases lay between the germline ends. CDR3 loop: CASRGLSNQPQHF. CDR3 nucleotide sequence: TGTGCCAGCAGGGGTCTTAGCAATCAGCCCCAGCATTTT.

This sequence joins TRBV18 and TRBJ2-7, with TRBD2 matching 7 bases. CDR3 length equals 13 residues. Per germline, CDR1 KGHSH and CDR2 LQKENI. The ends lost 5 bases at V and 7 bases at J; junction bases unmatched: 8. CDR3 nucleotide sequence: TGTGCCAGCTCATGGCGGGAGCCCCGAGAGCAGTACTTC. It specifies CASSWREPREQYF.

To note about this clone: A junction end diverges from the germline sequence, so it may reflect a read error. The V call is TRBV5-4, the J call TRBJ1-2; TRBD1 agrees at 7 bases. Germline values: CDR1 SGHNT, CDR2 YYREEE (reference sequence). The CDR3 loop spans 14 amino acids. The CDR3 spells CASRESGGPYDYTF. DNA of the CDR3: TGTGCCAGCAGAGAGTCAGGGGGACCCTATGACTACACCTTC. Together with reference TRBV5-4 and TRBJ1-2, the CDR3 gives the full variable domain: ETGVTQSPTHLIKTRGQQVTLRCSSQSGHNTVSWYQQALGQGPQFIFQYYREEENGRGNFPPRFSGLQFPNYSSELNVNALELDDSALYLCASRESGGPYDYTFGSGTRLTVV.

The V gene is TRBV9, the J gene TRBJ1-3; D is ambiguous. Trimming stripped 3 bases from V and 4 bases from J, with 5 bases between. CDR3 size: 12 residues. Germline V gene sequence: CDR1 SGDLS, CDR2 YYNGEE. CDR3 sequence: CASSAPGNTIYF. The CDR3 coding sequence is TGTGCCAGCAGCGCACCAGGAAACACCATATATTTT.

The chain recombines TRBV27 with TRBJ2-1; D ambiguous. CDR1 and CDR2 from the germline V gene are MNHEY and SMNVEV (reference sequence). V lost 4 bases to trimming and J lost 8 bases, with 12 bases between them. The CDR3 consists of 13 residues. This CDR3 is CASSSTPADEQFF. The CDR3 coding sequence is TGTGCCAGCAGTTCCACTCCAGCCGATGAGCAGTTCTTC.

The genes are TRBV28 and TRBJ2-1; 12 bases agree with TRBD2. Losses at the gene ends were 1 base for V and 3 bases for J; bases not matched to a gene: 4. Germline CDR1 MDHEN, CDR2 SYDVKM. CDR3 length equals 17 residues. Written as DNA, the CDR3 is TGTGCCAGCAGTTTATTCGGACTAGCGGGGAACTACAATGAGCAGTTCTTC. Translating it yields CASSLFGLAGNYNEQFF.

The V and J genes are TRBV30 and TRBJ1-3; 7 nucleotides match TRBD1. This CDR3 region has 14 residues. Germline CDR1 and CDR2: GTSNPN and SVGIG (reference sequence). The V segment lost 2 bases and the J segment 0 bases; nucleotides outside the gene matches: 1. CDR3 sequence reads: CAWSRGLSGNTIYF. In nucleotides, the CDR3 is TGTGCCTGGAGTAGGGGGCTCTCTGGAAACACCATATATTTT.

The chain combines TRBV5-1 with TRBJ1-4; 11 bases match TRBD1. The CDR3 runs 15 residues. Trimming at V came to 3 bases and at J to 7 bases, leaving 5 bases not matched to a gene. CDR1 and CDR2 from the germline V gene are SGHRS and YFSETQ. CDR3 bases: TGCGCCAGCAGCTCCACCGGGACAGGGGGTGAAAAACTGTTTTTT. Protein sequence: CASSSTGTGGEKLFF.

The genes are TRBV6-6 and TRBJ2-7; a weak D match, TRBD1 (5 bases). The CDR3 is 14 amino acids. The germline CDR1 and CDR2 sequences are MNHNY and SVGAGI (reference sequence). Trimming left V 0 bases short and J 3 bases short, with 9 bases between. The CDR3 spells CASSYSDTYYEQYF. CDR3 nucleotide sequence: TGTGCCAGCAGTTACTCGGACACCTACTACGAGCAGTACTTC.